One sample yielded the 9 T cell receptor beta chains listed below, sequenced in a study of blood T cells in healthy people across ages. Next came a second PCR, run for roughly 6 to 11 cycles, which used a sample-barcoded 5' primer along with a J-beta primer mix. TCRdb used MiXCR to reprocess the 5' RACE reads, holding one entry per CDR3 protein. The sample records more than 800,000 distinct CDR3 sequences, around 26% being singletons. The sample consisted of blood. These receptors were taken from a woman older than 75 in good health.

This clonotype was counted only a few times. V usage is TRBV27 and J usage is TRBJ1-5; no clear D. Trimming pared 2 bases from V and 5 bases from J, leaving 10 bases between. Germline loops: CDR1 MNHEY, CDR2 SMNVEV (reference sequence). The CDR3 loop spans 14 amino acids. CDR3 nucleotide sequence: TGTGCCAGCAGTTTACGAATGAGGGATCAGCCCCAGCATTTT. Protein sequence: CASSLRMRDQPQHF.

Many counts were recorded for this clonotype. CDR3 in amino acids: CASTTGVGLGEQFF. The CDR3 DNA sequence: TGTGCCAGCACCACAGGGGTAGGGTTAGGTGAGCAGTTCTTC. This chain connects TRBV3-1 to TRBJ2-1, with 7 nucleotides matching TRBD1. V lost 7 bases to trimming and J lost 9 bases; unmatched junction nucleotides: 12. There are 14 residues in the CDR3. The V gene's germline CDR1 is LGHDT and CDR2 YNNKEL (reference sequence).

This clonotype was detected ten times or more. V is TRBV6-1 and J is TRBJ2-1; the D is unclear. CDR1 and CDR2 (germline): MNHNS, SASEGT. This CDR3 has 13 residues. Trimming stripped 2 bases from V and 6 bases from J, with 8 bases between. The CDR3 region is CASSENRLNEQFF. Here the CDR3 DNA reads TGTGCCAGCAGTGAAAACCGCCTCAATGAGCAGTTCTTC.

As concerns this clonotype: At one boundary the junction diverges from the germline segment, which might be a read error. The chain links TRBV18 to TRBJ1-1; D perhaps matches TRBD1 (6 bases). Germline V gene sequence: CDR1 KGHSH, CDR2 LQKENI. CDR3 length: 15 amino acids. DNA for the CDR3: TGTGTCAGCTCTCGGTCGACAGGTGCGAACACTGAAGCTTTCTTT. This encodes CVSSRSTGANTEAFF.

This clonotype has a single count. The V gene is TRBV30, the J gene TRBJ2-2; D possibly corresponds to TRBD2 (6 bases). Germline values: CDR1 GTSNPN, CDR2 SVGIG (reference sequence). The CDR3 is made up of 15 amino acids. Trimming removed 0 bases from V and 9 bases from J, with 17 bases in between. CDR3 nucleotide sequence: TGTGCCTGGAGTGTACCCCCCCGGGGGAGGTGGGAGCTGTTTTTT. Protein: CAWSVPPRGRWELFF. Supplemented by reference TRBV30 and TRBJ2-2, the full variable domain reads SQTIHQWPATLVQPVGSPLSLECTVEGTSNPNLYWYRQAAGRGLQLLFYSVGIGQISSEVPQNLSASRPQDRQFILSSKKLLLSDSGFYLCAWSVPPRGRWELFFGEGSRLTVL.

This clonotype was picked up a small number of times. The rearrangement links TRBV4-3 to TRBJ1-2; TRBD1 matches at 8 bases. The CDR3 is 18 residues long. Germline assignment: CDR1 LGHNA and CDR2 YSLEER. J gave up 2 bases and V 0 bases, and 11 bases lay outside the gene matches. The CDR3 bases are TGCGCCAGCAGCCAAGATTGGGGGACAGGCGGCAGAAACTATGGCTACACCTTC. Translated, it gives CASSQDWGTGGRNYGYTF.

This clonotype was counted a few times. The V gene is TRBV9, the J gene TRBJ2-4; tentatively, D is TRBD1 (8 bases). V shed 1 base and J shed 11 bases, with 22 bases lying between them. The CDR3 has 16 residues. CDR1 is SGDLS and CDR2 is YYNGEE in the germline V gene. CDR3 amino acids: CASSVTGGASGQLQYF. Here the CDR3 DNA reads TGTGCCAGCAGCGTAACAGGGGGGGCCTCGGGACAACTTCAGTACTTC.

This clonotype has just a few counts. At one boundary the junction diverges from the germline segment, which might be a read error. The chain is built from TRBV5-1 and TRBJ2-6; the D gene is possibly TRBD2 (7 bases). The CDR3 extends over 15 amino acids. Germline V lookup: CDR1 SGHRS, CDR2 YFSETQ. The CDR3 loop reads CASSPLTGGANVPTF. The CDR3 DNA reads as TGCGCCAGCAGCCCGCTAACTGGGGGGGCCAACGTCCCGACTTTC.

As for this clonotype: A clone one base away is much larger, so this may be a read error. The chain has TRBV7-2 and TRBJ1-5, with a weak D call TRBD1 (6 bases). The CDR3 sequence is 14 residues long. Germline V gives CDR1 SGHTA, CDR2 FQGNSA. CDR3 residues: CASSSQTGKQPQHF. In DNA, the CDR3 is TGTGCCAGCAGCTCACAGACAGGCAAGCAGCCCCAGCATTTT.